This record covers a single TCR beta chain. The antigen is undetermined. Alongside a J-beta primer mix, a sample-barcoded 5' primer served in a second PCR lasting about 7 to 11 cycles. Researchers report that each sample yielded at least 2.5 million CDR3-containing paired-end reads. MiXCR, applied by TCRdb to the 5' RACE reads, yields one record per CDR3 protein. The data show approximately 800,000 distinct CDR3 sequences, about 56% seen once. The sample originates from a study of blood T cells in healthy people across ages. General study results and limits: Donor CMV status was unknown, possibly confounding expanded clonotype changes. Unsorted PBMCs prevented conclusive naive versus antigen-experienced comparison.

Sequencing was done on a sample of blood. This TCR derives from a man aged 35-49 years in good health.

CDR3 DNA: TGCGCCAGCAGCTTGGGCCCGATGACTCAAACTAATGAAAAACTGTTTTTT. Its protein is CASSLGPMTQTNEKLFF. The V and J genes are TRBV5-1 and TRBJ1-4; no reliable D call. The CDR3 has 17 amino acids. The germline gives CDR1 SGHRS, CDR2 YFSETQ. V dropped 0 bases and J dropped 1 base, with 13 bases sitting between them.